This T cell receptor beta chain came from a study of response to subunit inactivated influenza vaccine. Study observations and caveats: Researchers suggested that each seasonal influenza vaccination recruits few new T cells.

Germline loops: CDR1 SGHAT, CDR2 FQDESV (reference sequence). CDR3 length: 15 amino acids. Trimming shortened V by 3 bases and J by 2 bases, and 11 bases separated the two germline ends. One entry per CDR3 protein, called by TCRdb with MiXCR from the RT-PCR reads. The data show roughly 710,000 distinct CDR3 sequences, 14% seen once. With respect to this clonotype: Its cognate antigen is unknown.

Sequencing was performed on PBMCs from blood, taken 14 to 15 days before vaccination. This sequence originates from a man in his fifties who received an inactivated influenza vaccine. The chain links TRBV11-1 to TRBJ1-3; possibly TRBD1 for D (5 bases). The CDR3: CASSFDQGTGNTIYF. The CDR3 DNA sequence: TGTGCCAGCAGCTTCGACCAGGGAACTGGAAACACCATATATTTT.